The 16 T cell receptor beta chains below all came from one sample that was sequenced in a study of ipilimumab plus nivolumab after autologous stem cell transplantation. Some clones are missing from TCRdb's copy, which holds only in-frame ones; the method was immunoSEQ multiplex PCR. This table has about 47,000 clones, around nine tenths appearing once. The source material was PBMCs, sampled in a trial of ipilimumab plus nivolumab as post-transplant consolidation. These receptors all stem from a male donor with multiple myeloma.

This clone was seen a single time. The J gene is TRBJ2-5, the V gene TRBV7-3; 10 bases are a match to TRBD2. This CDR3 is 18 amino acids long. CDR1 and CDR2 from the germline V gene are SGHTA and FQGTGA. J gave up 0 bases and V 6 bases, and 13 bases lay outside the gene matches. The CDR3: CASSYQASGSPDQETQYF. The CDR3, as DNA: TGTGCCAGCAGTTACCAGGCTAGCGGGAGCCCGGACCAAGAGACCCAGTACTTC.

The rearrangement joins TRBV19 to TRBJ2-7; a weak D match, TRBD2 (6 bases). The V gene lost 9 bases and the J gene lost 2 bases, with 14 bases spanning the gap. Germline CDR1 is LNHDA and CDR2 is SQIVND (reference sequence). The CDR3 contains 13 residues. This CDR3 is CASQGSGTYEQYF. The CDR3 DNA reads as TGTGCCAGCCAGGGTAGCGGTACCTACGAGCAGTACTTC. The full variable domain, with the rest looked up from reference TRBV19 and TRBJ2-7, is DGGITQSPKYLFRKEGQNVTLSCEQNLNHDAMYWYRQDPGQGLRLIYYSQIVNDFQKGDIAEGYSVSREKKESFPLTVTSAQKNPTAFYLCASQGSGTYEQYFGPGTRLTVT.

The table lists this clone with a count of one. V gene TRBV2 combines with J gene TRBJ1-3; D ambiguous. Deletions cut 7 bases from V and 2 bases from J, with 9 bases between. The CDR3 loop spans 13 amino acids. Per germline, CDR1 SNHLY and CDR2 FYNNEI. For the CDR3, the DNA is TGTGCCAGCACCACGATTACTGGAAACACCATATATTTT. Protein: CASTTITGNTIYF.

The chain couples TRBV9 to TRBJ1-6, with D unclear. CDR3 size: 14 residues. Germline CDR1 and CDR2: SGDLS and YYNGEE. V gave up 4 bases and J gave up 7 bases, with 12 bases separating them. In DNA form, the CDR3 reads TGTGCCAGCAGCCCACGGTCCCAGAATTCACCCCTCCACTTT. Translating gives CASSPRSQNSPLHF.

Regarding this clone: The same CDR3 is also encoded by other DNA sequences in this sample. This chain uses TRBV9 with TRBJ2-7; 13 bases map to TRBD2. Germline lookup yields CDR1 SGDLS and CDR2 YYNGEE. Germline trimming cut 4 bases from V and 5 bases from J; bases unmatched to any gene: 3. This CDR3 region has 14 residues. CDR3 coding DNA: TGTGCCAGCAGCAAAGGGACTAGCGGGAACGAGCAGTACTTC. Its translation is CASSKGTSGNEQYF.

This clone was picked up one time. The chain combines TRBV10-3 with TRBJ2-3; D is unresolved. This CDR3 contains 13 residues. Trimming took 10 bases from V and 1 from J, leaving 12 bases between them. Per the germline V gene, CDR1 is ENHRY and CDR2 is SYGVKD. CDR3 loop: CATRDGGTDTQYF. In DNA, the CDR3 is TGTGCCACACGTGATGGGGGCACAGATACGCAGTATTTT.

The chain combines TRBV6-1 with TRBJ2-7, with D perhaps TRBD2 (6 bases). V was shortened by 6 bases and J by 1 base, with 13 bases between the two germline ends. The germline V gene has CDR1 MNHNS and CDR2 SASEGT. This CDR3 contains 14 residues. The CDR3, as DNA: TGTGCCAGCAGGGGGGTAGCGGAATCCTACGAGCAGTACTTC. This sequence encodes CASRGVAESYEQYF.

V is TRBV2 and J is TRBJ1-4, with a weak D call TRBD1 (6 bases). The CDR3 loop spans 13 amino acids. Germline CDR1 reads SNHLY; CDR2 reads FYNNEI. The V gene lost 7 bases and the J gene lost 8 bases, with 14 bases spanning the gap. CDR3 sequence reads: CASIYGQSEKLFF. The CDR3 DNA reads as TGTGCCAGCATATATGGACAGTCCGAAAAACTGTTTTTT.

This clone was picked up one time. The V call is TRBV5-1, the J call TRBJ2-7; 16 nucleotides agree with TRBD2. This CDR3 contains 16 residues. Losses at the gene ends were 4 bases for V and 2 bases for J; bases not matched to a gene: 3. In germline, CDR1 is SGHRS, CDR2 YFSETQ. CDR3 protein: CASSPGTSGRAYEQYF. The DNA for the CDR3 is TGCGCCAGCAGCCCCGGGACTAGCGGGAGGGCCTACGAGCAGTACTTC.

The chain combines TRBV29-1 with TRBJ1-1; 9 positions match TRBD1. Germline lookup yields CDR1 SQVTM and CDR2 ANQGSEA. The V gene end was trimmed by 5 bases and the J gene end by 3 bases; junction bases not matched to a gene: 4. This CDR3 has 13 residues. CDR3 sequence: CSVSRTGDTEAFF. As DNA, the CDR3 is TGCAGCGTTTCACGGACAGGGGACACTGAAGCTTTCTTT.

The gene calls are TRBV4-2 and TRBJ2-5; no clear D gene. The J call is uncertain, as TRBJ2-7 better fits the DNA end. Germline lookup yields CDR1 LGHNA and CDR2 YNFKEQ. This CDR3 contains 15 residues. The CDR3 bases are TGTGCCAGCAGCCAAGTAGGCCAGGTACTGAACGAGCAGTACTTC. Its protein is CASSQVGQVLNEQYF.

The J gene is TRBJ2-5, the V gene TRBV7-2, with D unresolved. Trimming cost V 6 bases and J 0 bases, with 2 bases left between them. Germline V gene data show CDR1 as SGHTA and CDR2 as FQGNSA. The CDR3 runs to 11 residues. The CDR3 bases are TGTGCCAGCAGTTACCAAGAGACCCAGTACTTC. It yields the protein CASSYQETQYF.

The chain uses TRBV10-3 and TRBJ2-5; 9 bases match TRBD1. Germline CDR1 is ENHRY and CDR2 is SYGVKD. The J segment lost 3 bases and the V segment lost 10 bases, leaving 9 bases of the junction unmatched. The CDR3 extends over 14 amino acids. The CDR3 reads CATGGGTGKETQYF. The DNA for the CDR3 is TGTGCCACCGGAGGCGGGACAGGGAAAGAGACCCAGTACTTC.

The chain joins TRBV5-1 to TRBJ2-5, with 8 bases fitting TRBD1. CDR1 and CDR2 (germline): SGHRS, YFSETQ. J was trimmed by 3 bases and V by 4 bases; bases with no gene match: 2. The CDR3 spans 13 residues. The CDR3, as DNA: TGCGCCAGCAGCCTGGACAGGGAAGAGACCCAGTACTTC. Translating it yields CASSLDREETQYF.

This clone was counted only a few times. In nucleotides, the CDR3 is TGTGCCAGCAGTTTTGTATCTAGGGAACCAGGAGGCTACACCTTC. Its protein is CASSFVSREPGGYTF. The chain carries TRBV27 and TRBJ1-2; D not certain. There are 15 residues in the CDR3. V lost 3 bases, J lost 8 bases, and 19 bases lay in between. CDR1 is MNHEY, CDR2 SMNVEV, per germline (reference sequence).

The genes are TRBV5-1 and TRBJ2-3; 9 bases map to TRBD2. The CDR3 contains 16 residues. J lost 0 bases, V lost 0 bases, and 2 bases had no gene match. Germline-derived CDR1 and CDR2 are SGHRS and YFSETQ. CDR3 amino acids: CASSLGLAESTDTQYF. CDR3 coding DNA: TGCGCCAGCAGCTTGGGACTAGCGGAAAGCACAGATACGCAGTATTTT.